This is a list of T cell receptor beta chains from one sample in a study of cytomegalovirus exposure and HLA in healthy donors. TCRdb's table, derived via immunoSEQ multiplex PCR, lists solely in-frame clones and lacks some. The sample lists 95,000 to 150,000 clones, over 60% occurring once. Sequenced input: PBMCs. The receptors were sampled from a woman aged 55-70 years in good health and CMV-seropositive. The CDR3 runs from the conserved cysteine through the conserved F or W. D genes are given only for firm matches. Not every row has a clone size; where given, it reads once, few, many or a size class.

abundance | j_gene | v_gene | d_gene | CDR3nt | CDR3aa
NA | TRBJ2-1 | TRBV7-3 | NA | TGTGCCAGCAGTTCTACAGGGACGAGGTCCTACAATGAGCAGTTCTTC | CASSSTGTRSYNEQFF
NA | TRBJ2-1 | TRBV15 | TRBD2 | TGTGCCACCAGCAGAGCCGGGGGGGTGATCTTAGGGCCAGACACTTCCAATGAGCAGTTCTTC | CATSRAGGVILGPDTSNEQFF
few | TRBJ1-2 | TRBV9 | TRBD1 | TGTGCCAGCAGCGGGACAGGGAAGTTCTATGGCTACACCTTC | CASSGTGKFYGYTF
few | TRBJ1-3 | TRBV5-5 | NA | TGTGCCAGCAGCTTGGACCTAGGCTCTGGAAACACCATATATTTT | CASSLDLGSGNTIYF
NA | TRBJ2-2 | TRBV5-6 | TRBD1 | TGTGCCAGCAGCTACACGACAGGGGCCCATACGACCGGGGAGCTGTTTTTT | CASSYTTGAHTTGELFF
few | TRBJ1-2 | TRBV28 | TRBD1 | TGTGCCAGCAGGACAGGACAGGGCGGGAATAATGGCTACACCTTC | CASRTGQGGNNGYTF
NA | TRBJ2-7 | TRBV23-1 | NA | TGCGCCAGCGCGAATGCGTCCAGGGGTCCCTACGAGCAGTACTTC | CASANASRGPYEQYF
NA | TRBJ2-2 | TRBV5-1 | NA | TGCGCCAGCAGCCCCGGAGGAAACACCGGGGAGCTGTTTTTT | CASSPGGNTGELFF
NA | TRBJ2-5 | TRBV9 | TRBD1 | TGTGCCAGCAGCACCCAGACAGGGGGCTTGGGGGAGACCCAGTACTTC | CASSTQTGGLGETQYF
NA | TRBJ2-3 | TRBV19 | TRBD2 | TGTGCCAGTAGTAGGACTAGCGGGAGGAACACAGATACGCAGTATTTT | CASSRTSGRNTDTQYF
NA | TRBJ1-1 | TRBV5-5 | NA | TGTGCCAGCAGCCCCCAGCGGGGGGCGAGTGACACTGAAGCTTTCTTT | CASSPQRGASDTEAFF
NA | TRBJ1-4 | TRBV4-1 | NA | TGCGCCAGCAGCCAAGGTGCCGGGAATAAGGAAAAACTGTTTTTT | CASSQGAGNKEKLFF
NA | TRBJ2-3 | TRBV27 | NA | TGTGCCAGCAGCTGGGGGCCCACGGTCACGGGCACAGATACGCAGTATTTT | CASSWGPTVTGTDTQYF
NA | TRBJ2-3 | TRBV7-3 | TRBD2 | TGTGCCAGCAGCTTATCCCGCGGGGGGGCCTCAGATACGCAGTATTTT | CASSLSRGGASDTQYF
NA | TRBJ2-1 | TRBV25-1 | NA | TGTGCCAGCAGTAAACTGACGGGTAGGAATGAGCAGTTCTTC | CASSKLTGRNEQFF
NA | TRBJ2-1 | TRBV6-5 | TRBD1 | TGTGCCACCGGGGACAGACAAAACAATGAGCAGTTCTTC | CATGDRQNNEQFF
once | TRBJ2-3 | TRBV19 | TRBD1 | TGTGCCAGTAACCGCCGGGACAGGGATTCAGATACGCAGTATTTT | CASNRRDRDSDTQYF
NA | TRBJ1-6 | TRBV9 | NA | TGTGCCAGCAGCGCGATGGGTGACCCGGGTAATTCACCCCTCCACTTT | CASSAMGDPGNSPLHF
NA | TRBJ2-3 | TRBV5-1 | NA | TGCGCCAGCAGTACGGGGACAGATACGCAGTATTTT | CASSTGTDTQYF
NA | TRBJ1-1 | TRBV5-1 | NA | TGCGCCAGCAGCTTGGTTGCAGGAGGGAACACTGAAGCTTTCTTT | CASSLVAGGNTEAFF
NA | TRBJ1-6 | TRBV7-9 | TRBD1 | TGTGCCAGCAGCTCGCCGGGCGGGACAGTTAATTCACCCCTCCACTTT | CASSSPGGTVNSPLHF
once | TRBJ2-1 | TRBV5-6 | TRBD2 | TGTGCCAGCAGCTTGAACCCTAGCGGAGCCGATGAGCAGTTCTTC | CASSLNPSGADEQFF
NA | TRBJ2-5 | TRBV28 | NA | TGTGCCAGCAGCCAACCTCCCACAGGGATCCGGACCCAGTACTTC | CASSQPPTGIRTQYF
NA | TRBJ2-3 | TRBV19 | TRBD2 | TGTGCCAGTAGTGACCGGGGGGGTTACACAGATACGCAGTATTTT | CASSDRGGYTDTQYF